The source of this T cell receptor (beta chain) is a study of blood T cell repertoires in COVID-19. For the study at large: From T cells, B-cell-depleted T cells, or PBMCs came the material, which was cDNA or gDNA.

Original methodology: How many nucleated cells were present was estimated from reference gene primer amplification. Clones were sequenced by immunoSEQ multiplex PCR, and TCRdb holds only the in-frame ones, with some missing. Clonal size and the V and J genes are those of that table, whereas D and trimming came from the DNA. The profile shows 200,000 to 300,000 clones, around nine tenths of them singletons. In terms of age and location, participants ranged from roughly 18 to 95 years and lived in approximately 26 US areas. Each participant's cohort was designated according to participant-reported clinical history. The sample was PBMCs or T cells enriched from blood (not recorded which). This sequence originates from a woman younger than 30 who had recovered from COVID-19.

The CDR3 DNA is TGTGCCAGCAGCTTAAGCGGAACTCTCTACGAGCAGTACTTC. This gives the protein CASSLSGTLYEQYF. The chain couples TRBV7-2 to TRBJ2-7; D may be TRBD2 (5 bases). There are 14 residues in the CDR3. Trimming cost V 2 bases and J 3 bases, with 11 bases left between them. Germline V CDR1 and CDR2: SGHTA, FQGNSA.